This TCR beta chain was captured in a study of blood T cell repertoires in COVID-19. Study at large: There were acute and convalescent COVID-19 samples, and they came from the United States, Italy and Spain. PBMCs, B-cell-depleted T cells, or T cells were the source of the cDNA or gDNA that made up the material.

The Seattle patients joined while their infection was active and were tracked longitudinally afterward. Per the authors' pipeline: Amplification of reference gene primers provided the estimated nucleated cell counts. The repertoire was sequenced with immunoSEQ multiplex PCR; TCRdb's copy has only in-frame clones and lacks some. Clone size and the V and J calls come from that table; the DNA yielded D and trimming. The sample contains 390,000 or so clones, around 87% of which appear only once. From germline, CDR1 is SGDLS and CDR2 YYNGEE. V gave up 3 bases and J gave up 6 bases; unmatched junction bases: 3. This CDR3 region has 14 residues.

The sequencing input was peripheral blood. The V gene is TRBV9, the J gene TRBJ1-6; 7 bases fit TRBD1. This receptor was taken from a woman in her twenties or thirties with COVID-19, enrolled during active disease. The CDR3 loop reads CASSATGSNSPLHF. The CDR3 coding sequence is TGTGCCAGCAGCGCGACAGGGAGTAATTCACCCCTCCACTTT.